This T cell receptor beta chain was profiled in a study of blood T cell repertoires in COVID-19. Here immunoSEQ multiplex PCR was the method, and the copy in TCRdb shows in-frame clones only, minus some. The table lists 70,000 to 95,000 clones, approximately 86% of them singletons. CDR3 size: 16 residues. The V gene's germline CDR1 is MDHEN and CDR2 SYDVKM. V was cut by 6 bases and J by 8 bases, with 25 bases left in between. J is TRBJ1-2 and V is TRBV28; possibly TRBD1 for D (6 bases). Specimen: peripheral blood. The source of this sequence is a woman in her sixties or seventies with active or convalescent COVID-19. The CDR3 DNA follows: TGTGCCAGCAGATTCCCCCTCGAACAGGGCGTTAGGGGCTACACCTTC. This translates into CASRFPLEQGVRGYTF.